This T cell receptor (beta chain) was identified in a study of cytomegalovirus exposure and HLA in healthy donors (dated by TCRdb to 2016 to 2017). Turning to the overall study: The 666 repertoires of the first cohort and the 120 or so validation repertoires were produced on the same platform, according to a later analysis. The study aimed to test whether cataloging public T cell receptors could reveal signatures of past pathogen exposure. Along with the approximately 700-subject first cohort, a separate validation cohort of over a hundred different subjects was used. High-throughput TCR immunosequencing, statistical association of individual TCRs with disease status, and machine learning were combined to predict cytomegalovirus infection status.

The library came from the immunoSEQ multiplex PCR assay. The study's own analysis went as follows. To diagnose cytomegalovirus status from the catalog of TCR beta chain sequences, a statistical classification framework was built. Sourced from immuneACCESS, this table was stored by TCRdb with only in-frame sequences that have V and J called. A share of the clones is absent; for the studies checked, an unresolved V gene accounts for under half, and the remainder has no known explanation. Clonal size and the V and J genes are those of that table, whereas D and trimming came from the DNA. This sample holds 40,000 to 55,000 clones; roughly 85% were observed only once. Approximately 6.7% of the sample goes to the ten largest clones. General findings and caveats noted by the study authors: The authors suggested that the approach could potentially be generalized to other disease states and immunological phenotypes. Most TCR sequences were seen in very few donors, while some public TCRs were found in many individuals. Three of the identified cytomegalovirus-associated TCR beta chains were confirmed in vitro to be specific for cytomegalovirus antigens. The classifier was reported to diagnose cytomegalovirus status with high specificity and sensitivity in both the original and validation cohorts. In a later analysis, TCRs clustered in the first cohort were found to also tend to co-occur in the 120 validation repertoires, with 94% of cluster scores above 0. The study listed 150 to 200 TCR beta chains as associated with cytomegalovirus. The validation cohort had no HLA typing available for a later analysis, so co-occurrence within that cohort was assessed over all 130 or so repertoires.

This clone appeared once. Its cognate antigen has yet to be identified. Base qualities are missing; no much larger clone stands one base away. Separate from the roughly 650-subject first cohort, the validation cohort of more than 90 subjects was the group to which the donors belonged. CDR1 and CDR2 were assigned from the germline V gene (reference sequence) as MNHEY and SMNVEV. V loses 5 bases, J loses 1 base, and the germline ends lie 8 bases apart. The CDR3 goes from the cysteine to the phenylalanine over 13 residues. Only CDR3 DNA is held: 39 bases, read in frame from base 1. The sequencing input was PBMCs. The rearrangement joined TRBV27 to TRBJ1-1; TRBD1 is possibly the D segment (6 matching bases). The receptor was derived from a woman aged 25 to 45 in good health and CMV-seronegative. The CDR3 is CASSHRENTEAFF. In nucleotide form, the sequence is TGTGCCAGCAGTCACAGGGAGAACACTGAAGCTTTCTTT.